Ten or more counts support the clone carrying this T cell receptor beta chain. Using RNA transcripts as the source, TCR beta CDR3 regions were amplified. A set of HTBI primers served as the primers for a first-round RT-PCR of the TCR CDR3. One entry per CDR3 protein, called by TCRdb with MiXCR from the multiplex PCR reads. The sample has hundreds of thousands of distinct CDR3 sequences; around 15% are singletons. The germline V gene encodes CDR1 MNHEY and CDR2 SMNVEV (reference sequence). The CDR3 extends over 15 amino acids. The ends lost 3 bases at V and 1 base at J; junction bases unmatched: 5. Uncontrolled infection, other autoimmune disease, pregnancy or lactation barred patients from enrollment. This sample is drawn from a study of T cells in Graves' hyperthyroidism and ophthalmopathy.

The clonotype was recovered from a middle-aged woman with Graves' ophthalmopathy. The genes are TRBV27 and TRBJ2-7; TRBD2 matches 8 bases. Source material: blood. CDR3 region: CASSFATGGSYEQYF. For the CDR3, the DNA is TGTGCCAGCAGTTTTGCGACGGGAGGGTCCTACGAGCAGTACTTC.